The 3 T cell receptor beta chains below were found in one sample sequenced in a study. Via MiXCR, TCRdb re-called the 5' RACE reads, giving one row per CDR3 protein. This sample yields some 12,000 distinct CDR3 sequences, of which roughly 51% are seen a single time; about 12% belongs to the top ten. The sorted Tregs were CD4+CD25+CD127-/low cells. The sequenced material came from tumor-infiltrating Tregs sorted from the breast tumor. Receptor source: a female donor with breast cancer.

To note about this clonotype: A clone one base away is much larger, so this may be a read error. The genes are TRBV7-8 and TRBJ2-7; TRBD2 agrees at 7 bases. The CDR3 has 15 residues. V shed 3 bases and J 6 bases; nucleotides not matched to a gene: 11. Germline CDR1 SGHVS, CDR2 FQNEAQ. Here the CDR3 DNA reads TGTGCCAGCAGCTTGGGGGAGGGCCGTCTCGGCGAGCAGTACTTC. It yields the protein CASSLGEGRLGEQYF. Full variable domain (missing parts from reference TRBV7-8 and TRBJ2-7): GAGVSQSPRYKVAKRGQDVALRCDPISGHVSLFWYQQALGQGPEFLTYFQNEAQLDKSGLPSDRFFAERPEGSVSTLKIQRTQQEDSAVYLCASSLGEGRLGEQYFGPGTRLTVT.

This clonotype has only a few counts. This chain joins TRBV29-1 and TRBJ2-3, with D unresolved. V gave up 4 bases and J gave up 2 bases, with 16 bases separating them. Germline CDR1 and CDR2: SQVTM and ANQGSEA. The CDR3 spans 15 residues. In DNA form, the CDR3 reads TGCAGCGTTGTCAAGGAAGAATGGATCACAGATACGCAGTATTTT. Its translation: CSVVKEEWITDTQYF.

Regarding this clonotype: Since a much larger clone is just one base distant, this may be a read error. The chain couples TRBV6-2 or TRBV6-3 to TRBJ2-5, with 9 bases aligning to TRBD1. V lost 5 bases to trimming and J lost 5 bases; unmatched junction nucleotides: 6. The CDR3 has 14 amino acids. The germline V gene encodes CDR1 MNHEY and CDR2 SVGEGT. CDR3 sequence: CASSERTGEETQYF. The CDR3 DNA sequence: TGTGCCAGCAGTGAGAGGACAGGGGAGGAGACCCAGTACTTC.